The entry that follows covers one T cell receptor (beta chain) sequence. This clonotype occurred many times. The specificity of this receptor is unknown. No base quality information exists; no much larger clone differs at one position. The sample is drawn from a study of regulatory T cells in long-lasting Graves disease (dated by TCRdb to the early 2020s). In the study overall: Newly diagnosed Graves' disease patients had taken antithyroid drugs for less than 3 months. The study was registered as a clinical trial and conducted in China. Persistent Graves' disease patients were compared with newly diagnosed Graves' disease patients by peripheral blood TCR sequencing and RNA sequencing. A total of around 35 samples underwent TCR sequencing: about 13 from persistent and roughly 20 from newly diagnosed Graves' disease patients. General findings and caveats noted by the study authors: Because the primary lesion, thyroid tissue, could not be accessed, the study looked at peripheral blood alone. More public clonotypes were shared among persistent patients (roughly 2,700) than among newly diagnosed patients (approximately 1,000). TRBV28, TRBJ1-2 and TRBJ2-5 were preferentially used in persistent disease, while TRBV20-1 and TRBJ2-1 were favored in newly diagnosed disease. As a limitation, the authors acknowledged that the small sample size may reduce accuracy. Compared with newly diagnosed patients, patients with persistent Graves' disease had lower TCR Shannon entropy and fewer highly expanded clones, which suggests clonal expansion. Sequencing and analysis were restricted to the TCR beta chain.

Counted from cysteine to phenylalanine, this CDR3 has 17 amino acids. The only DNA kept is the CDR3, 51 bases in frame from the first base. Trimming takes 0 bases from V and 0 bases from J, and the germline ends sit 14 bases apart. The germline V gene encodes CDR1 SGHAT and CDR2 FQNNGV. The time point label, read with the paper, signifies: newly diagnosed GD, antithyroid drugs for less than 3 months. For both TCR sequencing and RNA sequencing, RNA was extracted from PBMCs using TRIzol. The diagnosis of Graves' disease was made according to American Thyroid Association guidelines. The patients came from an endocrinology department in Xi'an, China. Each patient gave 8.5 to 9.5 milliliters of peripheral blood, collected in an EDTA anticoagulant tube. Ficoll Paque Plus density gradient separation was used to isolate PBMCs, and no further T cell sorting was done. RNA quality was checked with an Agilent 2100 Bioanalyzer and agarose gel, and concentration with a NanoDrop 2000.

Receptor libraries were prepared by multiplex PCR. Data came from an Illumina HiSeq 4000. TCR beta libraries were built with iRepertoire HTBI primers and Arm-PCR amplification of CDR3 regions. Gel purification was performed on PCR products prior to sequencing. The authors' analysis ran thus. Gene usage analysis of CDR3 amino acid clonotypes used the roughly 62 TRBV and around 14 TRBJ segments found across samples. COPE and FqMerger were used to merge the filtered high-quality paired reads into contigs. Contigs were aligned with BLAST to IMGT TRBV, TRBD and TRBJ reference genes, and CDR3 was defined per IMGT. Any clonotype with a frequency above 0.1% was counted as a highly expanded clone. Shannon entropy served as the measure of repertoire diversity, while the Gini coefficient captured V-J evenness. Clonotypes shared by more than one individual were considered public. TCRdb passed the public sequencing reads through fastp at Q25 and MiXCR, retaining productive beta sequences. Rows matching on CDR3 protein sequence are summarized as one entry with the most common DNA and genes. These V and J calls originate from TCRdb's pipeline instead of the authors' own analysis. The sample table holds roughly 420,000 distinct CDR3 sequences, of which 16% were seen once. The ten largest make up less than 30% of the sample.

The sample also formed part of further work on T cells in Graves' hyperthyroidism and ophthalmopathy. The second investigation adds: A patient counted as having stable Graves' hyperthyroidism if no progression to ophthalmopathy occurred over 18 months of follow-up. Hyperthyroidism patients were aged 18 to 65 years and newly diagnosed, with disease duration of less than 2 months. Exclusion was applied to patients with uncontrolled infections, other autoimmune diseases, pregnancy or lactation. Clinical symptoms, serum thyroxine and TRAb, thyroid ultrasound, and orbital computed tomography formed the basis for the diagnoses. A first-round RT-PCR of the TCR CDR3 used the HTBI primer set with the Qiagen OneStep RT-PCR kit. Most expanded thyroid clonotypes (frequency above 0.001) were also found in blood, which suggests that blood repertoires may mirror thyroid immune responses. A 13 V-J signature model separated ophthalmopathy from stable hyperthyroidism, with roughly 88% sensitivity and 81% to 83% specificity in cross-validation and 80%/75% in testing. In validation, the model predicted progression to ophthalmopathy with 65% to 71% sensitivity and less than 75% specificity, a median of approximately 6.7 months before onset. A discovery cohort of about 100 patients, 43 with Graves' ophthalmopathy and approximately 55 with stable Graves' hyperthyroidism, was used to find distinguishing TCR V-J signatures. An independent validation cohort of 18 to 20 hyperthyroidism patients and approximately 16 patients who later progressed to ophthalmopathy tested prospective prediction of ophthalmopathy. The roughly 100 discovery patients were randomly divided into training and test sets at a 7:3 ratio. Thyroid tissue and blood T-cell repertoires from roughly six Graves' hyperthyroidism patients were also compared in the study. Following sampling, methimazole starting at 30 mg daily was given to hyperthyroidism patients, and high-dose intravenous methylprednisolone was given to ophthalmopathy patients. Libraries were constructed in a second round of multiplex PCR, after which size selection and purification were carried out. Sequencing of the libraries was done on an Illumina HiSeq2000 using paired-end 100 bp reads. SOAPnuke was used to process the raw data, with reads discarded if the reads contained adapters or uncalled bases, had a mean Phred below 15, or lacked an exact constant-primer or identifier match. COPE v1.2.5 was used to merge the high-quality paired reads, and each unique nucleotide sequence was defined as a clonotype. MiTCR v1.1 was used to align the clonotypes against IMGT TRBV, TRBD and TRBJ reference segments. The analysis included only V-J combinations with a frequency above 0.0001, which together covered 99.2% of the repertoires. The TCS score was defined as the ratio of F50 (clonal expansion) to E x V (chaos), calculated using BLOSUM62-based TCRdist between CDR3 peptides within each V-J. Welch's t-statistics and random forest reduced 514 V-J features to 13, which were used in a naive Bayes classifier (R e1071). No statistical method was used to fix the sample size in advance, and group allocation was not hidden from the investigators. TCR Vbeta CDR3 sequencing of approximately 140 peripheral blood samples (roughly 43 ophthalmopathy, 75 to 80 hyperthyroidism and roughly 17 progressor patients) is reported in the paper.

Rearrangement joined TRBV11-2 to TRBJ1-2, and perhaps TRBD1 as D gene, on 5 matching bases. The sample here was peripheral blood mononuclear cells (PBMCs), taken at new diagnosis, from a patient treated with antithyroid drugs. The receptor's source is a woman in her late teens or twenties with Graves disease. Donor details come from another sample of the same person, matched by shared clones. The nucleotide sequence is given as TGTGCCAGCAGCTTAGATCTGGGGCGGGGCTCTAACTATGGCTACACCTTC. It translates to CASSLDLGRGSNYGYTF. This CDR3, with the reference TRBV11-2 and TRBJ1-2 proteins standing in past its ends, gives the full variable domain EAGVAQSPRYKIIEKRQSVAFWCNPISGHATLYWYQQILGQGPKLLIQFQNNGVVDDSQLPKDRFSAERLKGVDSTLKIQPAKLEDSAVYLCASSLDLGRGSNYGYTFGSGTRLTVV.